This T cell receptor (beta chain) derives from a study of cytomegalovirus exposure and HLA in healthy donors. This clone was counted a few times. Antigen specificity is unknown. CDR3 length: 15 amino acids. Looked up from germline, CDR1 is SGHTA and CDR2 is FQGTGA. V was clipped by 2 bases and J by 4 bases; unmatched bases: 4. It was with 60 Vbeta and 13 Jbeta primers that the PCR ran. TCRdb keeps only in-frame clones here, not all; method: immunoSEQ multiplex PCR. The sample yields 120,000 or so clones, about 10% seen once. Study-level findings and limits: Altogether, some 160 TCR beta chains were recorded as cytomegalovirus-associated.

Input material: PBMCs. The rearrangement uses TRBV7-3 and TRBJ2-7; 11 nucleotides match TRBD2. This sequence was found in a woman between 18 and 29 years old in good health and CMV-seropositive. CDR3 nucleotides: TGTGCCAGCAGCTTATCCCCTAGCGGGAGGTACGAGCAGTACTTC. As protein: CASSLSPSGRYEQYF.